One sample yielded the 21 T cell receptor beta chains listed below, sequenced in a study of T cell repertoires in cytomegalovirus infection. In TCRdb, the reads were re-called with MiXCR into one record per CDR3 protein. The table records around 540,000 distinct CDR3 sequences, around 35% of them present only once. These receptors have no known antigen. The sample was cultured PBMCs, taken from culture after CMV antigen stimulation. Receptors originate from a human donor in good health (CMV status not recorded). Some clones in this sample may be carry-over from other donors' samples.

This chain connects TRBV12-3 or TRBV12-4 to TRBJ2-1; 8 positions agree with TRBD2. The CDR3 extends over 13 amino acids. V dropped 6 bases and J dropped 5; count of bases not matched to a gene: 3. Here the CDR3 DNA reads TGTGCCAGCAGGATGGGACTAGACAATGAGCAGTTCTTC. The encoded protein is CASRMGLDNEQFF.

This sequence joins TRBV6-5 and TRBJ2-5; no firm D call. The V gene's germline CDR1 is MNHEY and CDR2 SVGAGI. V was pared by 2 bases and J by 1 base, with 11 bases between. The CDR3 contains 15 residues. The DNA of the CDR3 is TGTGCCAGCAGTTACGGTTGGAAAACCCAAGAGACCCAGTACTTC. Amino acid sequence: CASSYGWKTQETQYF.

The chain links TRBV27 to TRBJ1-1; a possible D gene is TRBD1 (5 bases). This CDR3 is 14 amino acids long. Germline V lookup: CDR1 MNHEY, CDR2 SMNVEV (reference sequence). Trimming took 7 bases from V and 3 from J, leaving 15 bases between them. Written as DNA, the CDR3 is TGTGCCAGCACGGCGACCGGGGGGGACACTGAAGCTTTCTTT. Protein: CASTATGGDTEAFF.

This chain joins TRBV28 and TRBJ2-2; the D gene is possibly TRBD2 (6 bases). The V end was cut by 6 bases, the J end by 6 bases, with 17 bases between. The CDR3 has 15 residues. Germline V gene sequence: CDR1 MDHEN, CDR2 SYDVKM. CDR3 coding DNA: TGTGCCAGCAGCTCCGAGTGGGGACTGCCCGGGGAGCTGTTTTTT. Translation: CASSSEWGLPGELFF.

CDR3 sequence reads: CAISEPPRGVSETQYF. In nucleotides, the CDR3 is TGTGCCATCAGTGAGCCTCCTCGGGGAGTTTCAGAGACCCAGTACTTC. The rearrangement uses TRBV10-3 and TRBJ2-5, with D possibly being TRBD2 (5 bases). V was clipped by 2 bases and J by 4 bases, with 17 bases between them. Germline CDR1 reads ENHRY; CDR2 reads SYGVKD. The CDR3 sequence is 16 residues long.

This chain joins TRBV24-1 and TRBJ2-7, with a tentative D call TRBD2 (6 bases). Trimming cost V 4 bases and J 1 base, with 10 bases left between them. The CDR3 is 14 amino acids. Germline V CDR1 and CDR2: KGHDR, SFDVKD. The CDR3 region has the DNA TGTGCCACCAGTGAGCCCGGGGGATCCTACGAGCAGTACGTC. Amino acid sequence: CATSEPGGSYEQYV.

The V gene is TRBV18, the J gene TRBJ2-1; 11 nucleotides match TRBD2. Germline CDR1 reads KGHSH; CDR2 reads LQKENI. The V gene end was trimmed by 2 bases and the J gene end by 6 bases; junction bases not matched to a gene: 12. CDR3 size: 18 residues. The CDR3 region is CASSPRPGTSGGGNEQFF. Here the CDR3 DNA reads TGTGCCAGCTCACCAAGGCCAGGGACTAGCGGCGGAGGCAATGAGCAGTTCTTC.

This clonotype was recorded at least ten times. V usage is TRBV7-2 and J usage is TRBJ2-5, with TRBD2 identical over 15 bases. The trim removed 3 bases at V and 5 bases at J, leaving 7 bases unmatched. Germline assignment: CDR1 SGHTA and CDR2 FQGNSA. The CDR3 has 17 residues. CDR3 nucleotides: TGTGCCAGCAGCTTCCGGACTAGCGGGAGGGCCGGGGAGACCCAGTACTTC. This encodes CASSFRTSGRAGETQYF.

The chain combines TRBV7-2 with TRBJ2-6, with 8 bases fitting TRBD1. CDR1 and CDR2 from the germline V gene are SGHTA and FQGNSA. Trimming removed 1 base from V and 0 bases from J; junction bases left unmatched: 5. This CDR3 is built from 18 residues. The CDR3 region is CASSLVTGASSGANVLTF. CDR3 bases: TGTGCCAGCAGCTTAGTGACAGGGGCCAGCTCTGGGGCCAACGTCCTGACTTTC.

The gene calls are TRBV7-2 and TRBJ1-1; D unresolved. In germline, CDR1 is SGHTA, CDR2 FQGNSA. The CDR3 is 14 amino acids. Trimming cost V 2 bases and J 6 bases, with 13 bases left between them. The CDR3, as DNA: TGTGCCAGCAGCTTATACTTAGCGTCCGCTGAAGCTTTCTTT. Protein sequence: CASSLYLASAEAFF.

This clonotype was seen only a few times. J is TRBJ2-7 and V is TRBV6-2 or TRBV6-3, with D perhaps matching TRBD1 (5 bases). This CDR3 region has 14 residues. CDR1 is MNHEY, CDR2 SVGEGT, per germline. V lost 4 bases and J 0 bases, leaving 10 bases between the germline ends. The CDR3 DNA sequence: TGTGCCAGCAGTTTAAGGGGTGTCTCCTACGAGCAGTACGTC. Amino acid sequence: CASSLRGVSYEQYV.

This clonotype was seen a single time. The chain combines TRBV29-1 with TRBJ2-6; D not certain. CDR1 and CDR2 (germline): SQVTM, ANQGSEA. V was pared by 4 bases and J by 0 bases, with 13 bases between. The CDR3 covers 16 residues. Here the CDR3 DNA reads TGCAGCGTTGTTCTGCAGCAGAGCTCTGGGGCCAACGTCCTGACTTTC. Protein product: CSVVLQQSSGANVLTF.

This clonotype was picked up a small number of times. The chain couples TRBV7-9 to TRBJ2-5; D may be TRBD2 (5 bases). CDR1 and CDR2 from the germline V gene are SEHNR and FQNEAQ (reference sequence). V was pared by 1 base and J by 0 bases, with 9 bases between. The CDR3 is made up of 15 amino acids. In DNA form, the CDR3 reads TGTGCCAGCAGCTTAGATTGGGGAGACCAAGAGACCCAGTACTTC. Translating it yields CASSLDWGDQETQYF.

Notes on this clonotype: No conserved phenylalanine or tryptophan is present at the end of the CDR3, so a read error is the likely explanation. This chain uses TRBV11-3 with TRBJ2-1, with D perhaps matching TRBD2 (5 bases). V lost 0 bases and J lost 8, with 14 bases in between. This CDR3 contains 15 residues. The germline V gene has CDR1 SGHNT and CDR2 YENEEA. The CDR3 DNA sequence: TGTGCCAGCAGCTTAGAGTCGCCGGGAATTGATGAGCAGTTCCTC. It specifies CASSLESPGIDEQFL.

The gene calls are TRBV28 and TRBJ2-2, with 12 bases matching TRBD2. Germline V gene lookup returns CDR1 MDHEN and CDR2 SYDVKM. Germline trimming cut 10 bases from V and 3 bases from J; bases unmatched to any gene: 3. This CDR3 region has 14 residues. The CDR3 DNA reads TGTGCCATCGGGACTAGCGGGTACACCGGGGAGCTGTTTTTT. It is translated as CAIGTSGYTGELFF.

This clonotype was detected ten times or more. The chain couples TRBV6-2 or TRBV6-3 to TRBJ1-5; D gene unclear. The germline gives CDR1 MNHEY, CDR2 SVGEGT. V was trimmed by 0 bases and J by 1 base, leaving 13 bases between them. The CDR3 is 17 residues long. The CDR3, as DNA: TGTGCCAGCAGTTACTCCCCGAATTGGTTAAGCAATCAGCCCCAGCATTTT. It yields the protein CASSYSPNWLSNQPQHF.

The genes are TRBV7-9 and TRBJ2-3, with 9 bases lining up with TRBD2. The CDR3 has 17 amino acids. In germline, CDR1 is SEHNR, CDR2 FQNEAQ (reference sequence). Germline trimming cut 2 bases from V and 2 bases from J; bases unmatched to any gene: 8. Written as DNA, the CDR3 is TGTGCCAGCAGCTTAAAAGTAGCGGGAGTGATCACAGATACGCAGTATTTT. Protein product: CASSLKVAGVITDTQYF.

The V call is TRBV15, the J call TRBJ2-5; D unresolved. Germline V CDR1 and CDR2: LNHNV, YYDKDF (reference sequence). Trimming shortened V by 0 bases and J by 2 bases, and 7 bases separated the two germline ends. The CDR3 runs to 14 residues. The CDR3 region has the DNA TGTGCCACCAGCAGAGACCCCGGACAAGAGACCCAGTACTTC. It is translated as CATSRDPGQETQYF.

This clonotype was counted many times. V gene TRBV7-2 combines with J gene TRBJ1-4; D gene ambiguous. CDR3 length: 15 residues. Germline assignment: CDR1 SGHTA and CDR2 FQGNSA. Trimming stripped 1 base from V and 6 bases from J, with 12 bases between. The CDR3 DNA follows: TGTGCCAGCAGCTTAGGCACAAGGGTCTATGAAAAACTGTTTTTT. This codes for CASSLGTRVYEKLFF.

In this sample, this clonotype turned up a few times. The chain has TRBV6-2 or TRBV6-3 and TRBJ2-6; D unclear. With 7 bases removed from V and 0 bases from J, the gap between germline ends came to 19 bases. The CDR3 sequence is 18 residues long. Per germline, CDR1 MNHEY and CDR2 SVGEGT. This chain's CDR3 is CASKPRAQERSGANVLTF. CDR3 DNA sequence: TGTGCCAGCAAGCCTAGGGCCCAGGAGCGCTCTGGGGCCAACGTCCTGACTTTC.

The chain joins TRBV6-1 to TRBJ2-4; D not resolved. CDR1 and CDR2 (germline): MNHNS, SASEGT. CDR3 length: 14 amino acids. V lost 5 bases, J lost 4 bases, and 12 bases lay in between. The DNA of the CDR3 is TGTGCCAGCAGTTACTCCGGGTCGAAAAACATTCAGTACTTC. This sequence encodes CASSYSGSKNIQYF.